This T cell receptor beta chain was profiled in a study of CD8 T cells in ankylosing spondylitis. Study-wide points: Blood of patients with ankylosing spondylitis appeared to be characterized by a TCR beta motif of several highly homologous variants. Matched ankylosing spondylitis synovial fluid reportedly contained a significantly enriched population of disease-linked clones.

CDR1 is DFQATT, CDR2 SNEGSKA, per germline (reference sequence). The V and J ends lost 4 bases and 5 bases, in that order; junction bases with no gene match: 4. CDR3 length equals 13 residues. From the 5' RACE reads, TCRdb called clonotypes with MiXCR, one entry per CDR3 protein. The top ten clones hold roughly 16% of a sample with 300,000 to 400,000 distinct CDR3 sequences, more than 20% of them seen once. Concerning this clonotype itself: Antigen: not known.

The receptor was derived from a male donor with ankylosing spondylitis. The chain carries TRBV20-1 and TRBJ2-5; 10 bases agree with TRBD2. The sequenced sample was blood, either unsorted or a sorted T cell fraction (not recorded which). CDR3 coding DNA: TGCAGTGCTACTAGCGGGAGTGGTGAGACCCAGTACTTC. Amino acids: CSATSGSGETQYF.